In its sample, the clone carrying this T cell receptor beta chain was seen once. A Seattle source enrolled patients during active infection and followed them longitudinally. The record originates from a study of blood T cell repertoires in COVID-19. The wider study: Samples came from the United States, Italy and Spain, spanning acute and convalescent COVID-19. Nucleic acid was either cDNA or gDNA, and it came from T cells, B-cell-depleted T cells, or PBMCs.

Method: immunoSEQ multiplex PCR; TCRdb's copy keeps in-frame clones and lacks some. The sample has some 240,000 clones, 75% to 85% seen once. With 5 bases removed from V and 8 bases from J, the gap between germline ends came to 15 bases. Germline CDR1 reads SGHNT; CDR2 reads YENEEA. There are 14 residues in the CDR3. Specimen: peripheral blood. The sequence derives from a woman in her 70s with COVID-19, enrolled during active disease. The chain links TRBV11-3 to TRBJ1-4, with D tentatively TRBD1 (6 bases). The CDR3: CASSQDSVDEKLFF. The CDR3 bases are TGTGCCAGCAGCCAGGACAGCGTCGACGAAAAACTGTTTTTT. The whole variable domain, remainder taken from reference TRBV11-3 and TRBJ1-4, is EAGVVQSPRYKIIEKKQPVAFWCNPISGHNTLYWYLQNLGQGPELLIRYENEEAVDDSQLPKDRFSAERLKGVDSTLKIQPAELGDSAVYLCASSQDSVDEKLFFGSGTQLSVL.